The sequence of this T cell receptor (beta chain) was determined in a study of CD8 T cells in ankylosing spondylitis. TCRdb re-derived calls from the 5' RACE reads in MiXCR, one entry per CDR3 protein. The table includes 400,000 to 450,000 distinct CDR3 sequences, 17% detected once. CDR3 length: 13 residues. Trimming removed 3 bases at V and 7 bases at J, with 12 bases between. Per germline, CDR1 DFQATT and CDR2 SNEGSKA (reference sequence). Study results and limitations: What appeared characteristic of ankylosing spondylitis blood was a TCR beta motif of several highly homologous variants. Disease-associated clones were reportedly significantly overrepresented in matched ankylosing spondylitis synovial fluid.

For this clonotype: The target antigen is unknown.

Material for sequencing was blood, either unsorted or a sorted T cell fraction (not recorded which). This receptor was obtained from a male donor with ankylosing spondylitis. The rearrangement links TRBV20-1 to TRBJ1-4; D is perhaps TRBD1 (5 bases). The CDR3 spells CSARFQGSEKLFF. Here the CDR3 DNA reads TGCAGTGCTAGGTTCCAGGGCAGTGAAAAACTGTTTTTT.